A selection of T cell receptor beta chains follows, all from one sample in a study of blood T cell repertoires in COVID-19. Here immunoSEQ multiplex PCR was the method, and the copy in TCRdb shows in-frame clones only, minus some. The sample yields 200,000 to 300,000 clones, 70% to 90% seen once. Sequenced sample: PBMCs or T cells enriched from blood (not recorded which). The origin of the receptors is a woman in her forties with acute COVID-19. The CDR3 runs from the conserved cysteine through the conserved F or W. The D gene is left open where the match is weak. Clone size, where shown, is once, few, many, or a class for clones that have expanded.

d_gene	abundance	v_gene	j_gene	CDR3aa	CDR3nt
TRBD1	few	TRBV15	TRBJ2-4	CATSRTGQGRNIQYF	TGTGCCACCAGCAGAACGGGACAGGGGAGGAACATTCAGTACTTC
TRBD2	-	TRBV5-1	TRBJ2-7	CASSPDASGSWEQYF	TGCGCCAGCAGCCCGGATGCTAGCGGGTCATGGGAGCAGTACTTC
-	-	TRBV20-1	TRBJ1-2	CSARVNGYTF	TGCAGTGCTAGAGTTAATGGCTACACCTTC
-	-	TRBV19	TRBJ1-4	CATKGQAGTNEKLFF	TGTGCCACCAAGGGGCAGGCGGGGACTAATGAAAAACTGTTTTTT
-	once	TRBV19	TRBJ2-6	CASTYYSGTTGANVLTF	TGTGCCAGTACATATTATTCCGGGACAACTGGGGCCAACGTCCTGACTTTC
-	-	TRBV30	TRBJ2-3	CAWSLAGDTQYF	TGTGCCTGGAGCCTCGCGGGGGATACGCAGTATTTT
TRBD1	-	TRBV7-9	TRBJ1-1	CASSLLQGGEAFF	TGTGCCAGCAGCTTACTACAGGGGGGCGAAGCTTTCTTT
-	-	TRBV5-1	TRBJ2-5	CASSPGPGETQYF	TGCGCCAGCAGTCCAGGGCCCGGAGAGACCCAGTACTTC
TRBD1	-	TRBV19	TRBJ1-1	CASSIGQGHTEAFF	TGTGCCAGTAGTATCGGACAGGGACACACTGAAGCTTTCTTT
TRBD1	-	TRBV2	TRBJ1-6	CASRGQTSSYNSPLHF	TGTGCCAGCCGGGGACAGACCAGCTCCTATAATTCACCCCTCCACTTT
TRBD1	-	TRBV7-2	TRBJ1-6	CASSLVGQGSPLHF	TGTGCCAGCAGCTTAGTGGGACAGGGCTCACCCCTCCACTTT
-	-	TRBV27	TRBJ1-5	CASSFSKPQGLSNQPQHF	TGTGCCAGCAGTTTCTCTAAACCACAGGGTTTGAGCAATCAGCCCCAGCATTTT
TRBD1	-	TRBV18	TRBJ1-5	CASSPRGLDRAGQPQHF	TGTGCCAGCTCACCCCGGGGTCTGGACAGGGCGGGGCAGCCCCAGCATTTT
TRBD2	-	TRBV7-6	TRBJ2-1	CASSLLLRLTSGGQSDTNEQFF	TGTGCCAGCAGCTTACTCTTACGTTTGACTAGCGGAGGCCAGTCGGATACCAATGAGCAGTTCTTC
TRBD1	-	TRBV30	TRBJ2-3	CAWRRGQDITDTQYF	TGTGCCTGGAGGCGCGGACAGGACATCACAGATACGCAGTATTTT
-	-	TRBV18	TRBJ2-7	CASSPPGALEQYF	TGTGCCAGCTCACCACCTGGGGCCTTGGAGCAGTACTTC
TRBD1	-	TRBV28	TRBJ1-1	CASSLYYLPDRVNTEAFF	TGTGCCAGCAGTTTATACTACCTGCCCGACAGGGTGAACACTGAAGCTTTCTTT
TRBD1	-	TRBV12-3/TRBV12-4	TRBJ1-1	CASRTGYTEAFF	TGTGCCAGCAGGACAGGGTACACTGAAGCTTTCTTT
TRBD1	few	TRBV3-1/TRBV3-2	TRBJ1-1	CASSRQGSLEAFF	TGTGCCAGCAGCCGACAGGGGTCTTTGGAAGCTTTCTTT
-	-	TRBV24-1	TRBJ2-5	CATKGQTDQETQYF	TGTGCCACAAAAGGACAGACAGACCAAGAGACCCAGTACTTC
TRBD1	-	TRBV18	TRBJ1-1	CASSVNRGEAFF	TGTGCCAGCTCAGTTAACAGGGGTGAAGCTTTCTTT
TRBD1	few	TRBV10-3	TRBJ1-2	CASRVGTGSGYTF	TGTGCCTCAAGGGTTGGGACAGGGTCTGGCTACACCTTC
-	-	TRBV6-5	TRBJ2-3	CASSYGGASTDTQYF	TGTGCCAGCAGTTACGGGGGGGCAAGCACAGATACGCAGTATTTT
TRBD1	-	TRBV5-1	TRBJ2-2	CASSPGQLTGELFF	TGCGCCAGCAGCCCGGGACAGTTAACCGGGGAGCTGTTTTTT
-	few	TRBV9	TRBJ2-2	CASSPSQSGEHTGELFF	TGTGCCAGCAGCCCCTCCCAGTCGGGGGAGCACACCGGGGAGCTGTTTTTT
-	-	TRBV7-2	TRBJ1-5	CASAVRGDQPQHF	TGTGCCAGCGCCGTCAGGGGCGATCAGCCCCAGCATTTT
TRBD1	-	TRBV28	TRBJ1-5	CASSLLDRAINQPQHF	TGTGCCAGCAGTTTATTAGACAGGGCGATCAATCAGCCCCAGCATTTT
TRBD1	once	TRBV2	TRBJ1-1	CASRSTGVNTEAFF	TGTGCCAGCCGAAGTACAGGGGTGAACACTGAAGCTTTCTTT
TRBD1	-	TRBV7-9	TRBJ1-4	CASSLGTGGDEKLFF	TGTGCCAGCAGCCTCGGGACAGGAGGTGATGAAAAACTGTTTTTT
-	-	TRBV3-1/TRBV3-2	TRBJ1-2	CASSQGFGRAYGYTF	TGTGCCAGCAGCCAAGGTTTCGGCAGGGCCTATGGCTACACCTTC
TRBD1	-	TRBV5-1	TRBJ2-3	CASSSGTGGADTQYF	TGCGCCAGCAGCTCAGGGACAGGGGGCGCAGATACGCAGTATTTT
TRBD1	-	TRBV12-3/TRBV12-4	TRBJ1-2	CASSSTGGYGYTF	TGTGCCAGCAGTTCCACAGGGGGCTATGGCTACACCTTC
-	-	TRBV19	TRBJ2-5	CASSFQQQETQYF	TGTGCCAGTAGTTTTCAACAGCAAGAGACCCAGTACTTC